This T cell receptor (beta chain) was obtained from a study of identical twins' blood T cells (dated by TCRdb to about 2013). Some background on the complete study: Roughly 50 million Illumina reads were obtained across 12 libraries, of which six were alpha-chain libraries and six were beta-chain libraries. The study compared TCR alpha and beta chain repertoires of three pairs of monozygous twins using next-generation sequencing to assess genetic influence on repertoire formation. What the authors observed across the whole study: Environmental influences could not be excluded as an explanation for twin similarity, since twins were reared together. V gene usage was reported to be markedly more similar within twin pairs than between unrelated donors, even among non-selected out-of-frame TCRbeta clonotypes. Looking at the most abundant TCRbeta clonotypes, every donor had more CDR3 sequences in common with her twin than with unrelated donors. The proposed role of the TCRalpha J segment in MHC recognition during thymic selection was stated to require validation by independent studies. The count of CDR3 clonotypes shared by two donors depended mainly on the product of the two donors' cloneset sizes, and twins did not clearly depart from this trend.

Comment on this clonotype: What this receptor recognizes is not known. Base qualities are not provided; no much larger clone lies one nucleotide away.

For CDR1 and CDR2, the germline V gene lists MNHEY and SVGEGT. Measured from the cysteine to the phenylalanine, the CDR3 is 12 residues long. CDR3 DNA only is kept here, 36 bases in frame from base 1. At the junction V is shortened by 5 bases and J by 6 bases, with 8 bases in between. Six healthy women forming three monozygous twin pairs were used as donors. Each of the three twin pairs had been raised together, and the twins in each pair were thought likely to have encountered the same infectious agents and vaccines. TCR cDNA libraries were prepared from RNA that had been isolated from peripheral blood mononuclear cells. The method behind the library was 5' RACE. Sequencing was performed on an Illumina Genome Analyzer IIx. RNA-based TCR cDNA libraries were prepared by a previously described protocol with several modifications. To prevent cross-contamination, sample-specific barcodes were introduced on both ends of each TCR cDNA library during cDNA synthesis and amplification. The paper's data handling went like this. Between about 85,000 and nearly 550,000 clonotypes were identified per individual, with 2.2 to 3.6 million CDR3-containing reads per library. Reads with improper barcode index combinations were discarded, and clonesets were then built for each library with the MiTCR software. While assembling CDR3 clonotypes, MiTCR filtered or rescued low-quality reads and corrected PCR and sequencing errors. Artificial out-of-frame clonotypes were mapped to in-frame sequences, with one indel allowed in the CDR3, and then removed. V and J gene usage similarity between donors was measured as Jensen-Shannon divergence divided by mean entropy. TCRdb reprocessing: public reads trimmed at Q25 with fastp, clones called with MiXCR, in-frame beta chains kept. For every CDR3 protein sequence, its rows merge into one entry that carries the most common genes and DNA. The V and J calls and clone size are TCRdb's, not the authors'. A total of a few hundred thousand distinct CDR3 sequences appear in this sample, 28% of them only once. The ten largest clonotypes hold 5.5% to 7% of the sample.

This TCR was recovered from a woman aged 18 to 49 in good health. Rearrangement joined TRBV6-2 or TRBV6-3 to TRBJ2-1, with no confidently assigned D gene. Sequencing was done on a sample of PBMCs. The DNA reads TGTGCCAGCAGTCCTAGACGCAATGAGCAGTTCTTC. Its product reads: CASSPRRNEQFF.